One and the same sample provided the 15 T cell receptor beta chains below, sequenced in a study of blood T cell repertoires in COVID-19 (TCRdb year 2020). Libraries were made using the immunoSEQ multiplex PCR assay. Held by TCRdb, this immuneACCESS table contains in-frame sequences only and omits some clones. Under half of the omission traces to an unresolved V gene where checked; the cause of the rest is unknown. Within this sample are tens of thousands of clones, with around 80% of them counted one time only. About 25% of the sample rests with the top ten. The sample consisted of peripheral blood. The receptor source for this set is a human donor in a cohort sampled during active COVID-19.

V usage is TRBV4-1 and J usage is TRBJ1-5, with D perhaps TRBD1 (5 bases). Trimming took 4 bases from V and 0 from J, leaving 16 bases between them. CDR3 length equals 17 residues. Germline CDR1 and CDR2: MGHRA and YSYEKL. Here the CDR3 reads CASSRLPRTSSNQPQHF. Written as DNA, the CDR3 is TGCGCCAGCAGCCGGCTACCACGGACAAGTAGCAATCAGCCCCAGCATTTT.

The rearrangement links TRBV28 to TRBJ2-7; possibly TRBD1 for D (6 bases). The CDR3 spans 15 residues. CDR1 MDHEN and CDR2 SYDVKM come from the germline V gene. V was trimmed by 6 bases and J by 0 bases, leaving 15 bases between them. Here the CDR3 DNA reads TGTGCCAGCAGCCAAAGACAGGCAGGCTCCTACGAGCAGTACTTC. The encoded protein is CASSQRQAGSYEQYF.

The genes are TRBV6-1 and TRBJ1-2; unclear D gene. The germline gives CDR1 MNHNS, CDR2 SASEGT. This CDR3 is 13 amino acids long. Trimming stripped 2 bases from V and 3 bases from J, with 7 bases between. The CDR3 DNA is TGTGCCAGCAGTGAAAGCGGGTACTATGGCTACACCTTC. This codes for CASSESGYYGYTF.

CDR3: CASSYSPGSGSPLHF. DNA of the CDR3: TGTGCCAGCAGTTACTCCCCGGGGAGCGGTTCACCCCTCCACTTT. The genes are TRBV6-6 and TRBJ1-6, with unresolved D. V was clipped by 0 bases and J by 9 bases, with 12 bases between them. In germline, CDR1 is MNHNY, CDR2 SVGAGI (reference sequence). CDR3 length equals 15 residues.

CDR3 in DNA: TGTGCCAGCAGCTTGGGGGCGGTTGGGAACACTGAAGCTTTCTTT. Amino acid sequence: CASSLGAVGNTEAFF. The chain recombines TRBV7-8 with TRBJ1-1; the D gene is possibly TRBD1 (6 bases). In germline, CDR1 is SGHVS, CDR2 FQNEAQ. Trimming removed 3 bases from V and 1 base from J, with 12 bases in between. The CDR3 is 15 amino acids.

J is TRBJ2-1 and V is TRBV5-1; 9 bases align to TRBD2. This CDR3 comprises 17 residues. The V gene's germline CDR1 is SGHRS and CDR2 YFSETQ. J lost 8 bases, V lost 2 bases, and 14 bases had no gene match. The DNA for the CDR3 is TGCGCCAGCAGCTTCGGGTTCCTAGCGGGACCTACGGATGAGCAGTTCTTC. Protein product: CASSFGFLAGPTDEQFF.

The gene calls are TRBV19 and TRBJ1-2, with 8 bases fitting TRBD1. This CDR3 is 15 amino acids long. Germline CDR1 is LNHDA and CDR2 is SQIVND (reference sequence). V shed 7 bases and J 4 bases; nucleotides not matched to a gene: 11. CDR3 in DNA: TGTGCCAGTACCACGTCGCAGGGGGCCCTCTATGGCTACACCTTC. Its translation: CASTTSQGALYGYTF.

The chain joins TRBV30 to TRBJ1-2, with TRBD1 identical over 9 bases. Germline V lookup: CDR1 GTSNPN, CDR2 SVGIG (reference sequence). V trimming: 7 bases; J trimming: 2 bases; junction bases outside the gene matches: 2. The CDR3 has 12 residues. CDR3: CASGQGNYGYTF. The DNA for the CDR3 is TGTGCCTCGGGACAGGGCAACTATGGCTACACCTTC. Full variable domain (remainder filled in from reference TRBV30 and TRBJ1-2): SQTIHQWPATLVQPVGSPLSLECTVEGTSNPNLYWYRQAAGRGLQLLFYSVGIGQISSEVPQNLSASRPQDRQFILSSKKLLLSDSGFYLCASGQGNYGYTFGSGTRLTVV.

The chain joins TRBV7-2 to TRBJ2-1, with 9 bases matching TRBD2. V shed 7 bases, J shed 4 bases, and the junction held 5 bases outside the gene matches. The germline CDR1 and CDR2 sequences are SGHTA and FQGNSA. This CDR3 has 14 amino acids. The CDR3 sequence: CASTRLAEYNEQFF. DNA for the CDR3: TGTGCCAGCACCCGACTAGCGGAGTACAATGAGCAGTTCTTC.

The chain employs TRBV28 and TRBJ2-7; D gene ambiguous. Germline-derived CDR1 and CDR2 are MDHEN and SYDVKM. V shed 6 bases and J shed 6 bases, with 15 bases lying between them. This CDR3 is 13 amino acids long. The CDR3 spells CASRFEGASEQYF. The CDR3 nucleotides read TGTGCCAGCAGGTTTGAAGGCGCTAGCGAGCAGTACTTC.

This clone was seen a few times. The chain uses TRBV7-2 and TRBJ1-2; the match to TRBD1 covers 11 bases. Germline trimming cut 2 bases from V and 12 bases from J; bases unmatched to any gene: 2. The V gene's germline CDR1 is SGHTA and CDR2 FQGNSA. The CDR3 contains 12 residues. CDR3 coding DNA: TGTGCCAGCAGCTTAATGGGACAGGGGGACACCTTC. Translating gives CASSLMGQGDTF.

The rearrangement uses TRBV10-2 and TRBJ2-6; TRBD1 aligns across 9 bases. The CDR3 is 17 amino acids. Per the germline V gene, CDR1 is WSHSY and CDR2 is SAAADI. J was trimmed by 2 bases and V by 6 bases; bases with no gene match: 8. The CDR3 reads CASRPGQGFPGANVLTF. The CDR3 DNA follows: TGCGCCAGCAGACCGGGACAGGGATTTCCTGGGGCCAACGTCCTGACTTTC.

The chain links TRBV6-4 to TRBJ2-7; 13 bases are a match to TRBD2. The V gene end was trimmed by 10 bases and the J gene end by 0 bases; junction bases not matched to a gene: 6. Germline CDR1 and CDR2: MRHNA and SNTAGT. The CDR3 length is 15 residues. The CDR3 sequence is CAMATSGRSSYEQYF. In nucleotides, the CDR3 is TGTGCCATGGCGACTAGCGGGAGGTCCTCCTACGAGCAGTACTTC.

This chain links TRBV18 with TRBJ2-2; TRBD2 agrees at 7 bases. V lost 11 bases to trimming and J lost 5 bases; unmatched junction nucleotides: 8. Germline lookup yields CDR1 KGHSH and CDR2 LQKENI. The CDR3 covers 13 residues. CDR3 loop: CAGKREVTGELFF. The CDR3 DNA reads TGTGCCGGAAAGCGGGAAGTAACCGGGGAGCTGTTTTTT. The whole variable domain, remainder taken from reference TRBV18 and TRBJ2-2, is NAGVMQNPRHLVRRRGQEARLRCSPMKGHSHVYWYRQLPEEGLKFMVYLQKENIIDESGMPKERFSAEFPKEGPSILRIQQVVRGDSAAYFCAGKREVTGELFFGEGSRLTVL.

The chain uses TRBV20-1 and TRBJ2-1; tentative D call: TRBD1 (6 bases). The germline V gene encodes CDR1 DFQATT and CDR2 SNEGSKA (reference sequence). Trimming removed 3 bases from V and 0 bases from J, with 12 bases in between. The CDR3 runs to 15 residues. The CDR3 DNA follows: TGCAGTGCTAGTGATCACAGGGACTCCTACAATGAGCAGTTCTTC. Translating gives CSASDHRDSYNEQFF.